The 18 T cell receptor beta chains in this list originate from one sample, sequenced in a study of blood T cell repertoires in COVID-19. Measured with immunoSEQ multiplex PCR; TCRdb has only the in-frame clones, and not every one. The sample holds about 180,000 clones, 80% to 90% seen once. The sequencing sample was made of peripheral blood. These receptors were obtained from a young man who had recovered from COVID-19.

V and J are TRBV11-2 and TRBJ2-1; D call uncertain. There are 15 residues in the CDR3. Germline lookup yields CDR1 SGHAT and CDR2 FQNNGV. The V gene lost 3 bases and the J gene lost 0 bases, with 9 bases spanning the gap. This chain's CDR3 is CASSFNLASYNEQFF. CDR3 DNA sequence: TGTGCCAGCAGCTTTAACCTGGCCTCCTACAATGAGCAGTTCTTC.

The chain joins TRBV18 to TRBJ2-7; TRBD2 is a possible D gene (6 bases). Germline lookup yields CDR1 KGHSH and CDR2 LQKENI. This CDR3 spans 13 amino acids. The V end lost 5 bases, the J end lost 6 bases, and 14 bases lay between the germline ends. The CDR3: CASSKDGGSEQYF. The DNA of the CDR3 is TGTGCCAGCTCAAAAGACGGGGGATCCGAGCAGTACTTC.

The chain joins TRBV4-2 to TRBJ2-1; 11 bases align to TRBD2. The CDR3 totals 17 residues. In germline, CDR1 is LGHNA, CDR2 YNFKEQ. V was pared by 0 bases and J by 7 bases, with 8 bases of the junction left unmatched. CDR3 in amino acids: CASSQDSLAGVMNEQFF. The CDR3 region has the DNA TGTGCCAGCAGCCAAGACTCACTAGCGGGAGTAATGAATGAGCAGTTCTTC.

The chain uses TRBV6-5 and TRBJ2-7; D unclear. Germline V gene data show CDR1 as MNHEY and CDR2 as SVGAGI. V lost 7 bases to trimming and J lost 0 bases, with 10 bases between them. The CDR3 loop spans 13 amino acids. The CDR3 is CASKAAGSYEQYF. The CDR3 DNA is TGTGCCAGCAAGGCGGCCGGCTCCTACGAGCAGTACTTC.

V is TRBV27 and J is TRBJ1-2; the D is unclear. Trimming pared 9 bases from V and 7 bases from J, leaving 18 bases between. The CDR3 is made up of 13 amino acids. The germline V gene has CDR1 MNHEY and CDR2 SMNVEV (reference sequence). As DNA, the CDR3 is TGTGCCAGGACAAGACGGACTGATTGTGGCTACACCTTC. The encoded protein is CARTRRTDCGYTF.

The rearrangement joins TRBV21-1 to TRBJ2-4; the table gives TRBD1 as D, unverified against the DNA. TRBV21-1 is tagged as a pseudogene. This CDR3 has 19 residues. The CDR3 nucleotides read TGTGCCAGCAGCAAAGAGGGGGCGAACACTTATTTGGCCAAAAACATTCAGTACTTC. Its translation is CASSKEGANTYLAKNIQYF.

This rearrangement joins TRBV11-2 to TRBJ2-1; 7 nucleotides line up with TRBD2. Looked up from germline, CDR1 is SGHAT and CDR2 is FQNNGV. Trimming cost V 3 bases and J 0 bases; bases outside gene matches: 5. The CDR3 runs 16 residues. For the CDR3, the DNA is TGTGCCAGCAGCTTTACAGCGGGGAGCTCCTACAATGAGCAGTTCTTC. This codes for CASSFTAGSSYNEQFF. Based on the CDR3 plus reference TRBV11-2 and TRBJ2-1, the full variable domain is EAGVAQSPRYKIIEKRQSVAFWCNPISGHATLYWYQQILGQGPKLLIQFQNNGVVDDSQLPKDRFSAERLKGVDSTLKIQPAKLEDSAVYLCASSFTAGSSYNEQFFGPGTRLTVL.

This clone was seen a handful of times. This sequence joins TRBV7-9 and TRBJ1-2; D unclear. The ends were cut back, 5 bases at V and 3 bases at J, with 16 bases in the middle. The CDR3 covers 15 residues. Germline V gene data show CDR1 as SEHNR and CDR2 as FQNEAQ (reference sequence). The CDR3: CASSLYQWADYGYTF. The CDR3 coding sequence is TGTGCCAGCAGCCTATATCAGTGGGCCGACTATGGCTACACCTTC.

This clone was recorded a few times. V and J are TRBV15 and TRBJ2-2; no firm D call. The V end was cut by 3 bases, the J end by 4 bases, with 6 bases between. Germline assignment: CDR1 LNHNV and CDR2 YYDKDF (reference sequence). The CDR3 has 13 residues. In DNA, the CDR3 is TGTGCCACCAGCAGCCCAGGCACCGGGGAGCTGTTTTTT. Protein product: CATSSPGTGELFF.

The chain links TRBV14 to TRBJ1-2; perhaps TRBD1 as D (5 bases). The V gene's germline CDR1 is SGHDN and CDR2 FVKESK. Trimming cost V 1 base and J 5 bases, with 8 bases left between them. The CDR3 runs to 13 residues. The CDR3 DNA reads TGTGCCAGCAGCCAAGCGGGGGGGTATGGCTACACCTTC. As protein: CASSQAGGYGYTF.

The chain carries TRBV3-1 (or the pseudogene TRBV3-2) and TRBJ1-3; the D is unclear. Trimming cost V 0 bases and J 7 bases, with 13 bases left between them. The CDR3 is made up of 15 amino acids. CDR1 and CDR2 (germline): LGHDT, YNNKEL (reference sequence). The DNA of the CDR3 is TGTGCCAGCAGCCAAGATGGGCAACCTCGGAACACCATATATTTT. Translating it yields CASSQDGQPRNTIYF.

The chain uses TRBV28 and TRBJ1-2, with a weak D call TRBD1 (5 bases). The CDR3 is 16 amino acids. Germline-derived CDR1 and CDR2 are MDHEN and SYDVKM. Trimming took 6 bases from V and 4 from J, leaving 21 bases between them. In DNA form, the CDR3 reads TGTGCCAGCAGGGTGGGGACGCCGGGAGTCTTCTATGGCTACACCTTC. Protein product: CASRVGTPGVFYGYTF.

This chain uses TRBV7-9 with TRBJ2-2; the D gene is possibly TRBD1 (5 bases). This CDR3 spans 16 amino acids. V lost 1 base, J lost 0 bases, and 9 bases lay in between. Germline V gives CDR1 SEHNR, CDR2 FQNEAQ (reference sequence). The CDR3 nucleotides are TGTGCCAGCAGCTTAGGTCGACAGCCGAACACCGGGGAGCTGTTTTTT. Amino acids: CASSLGRQPNTGELFF.

The chain couples TRBV6-5 to TRBJ2-1; TRBD2 agrees at 14 bases. Germline V gives CDR1 MNHEY, CDR2 SVGAGI. The CDR3 consists of 13 residues. V was clipped by 2 bases and J by 12 bases; unmatched bases: 0. DNA for the CDR3: TGTGCCAGCAGTTACGGGACTAGCGGGAGGCAGTTCTTC. The encoded protein is CASSYGTSGRQFF.

V and J are TRBV10-3 and TRBJ1-3; D remains ambiguous. The CDR3 runs to 13 residues. Trimming took 6 bases from V and 0 from J, leaving 6 bases between them. The germline gives CDR1 ENHRY, CDR2 SYGVKD. The CDR3 sequence is CAIRGGSGNTIYF. The CDR3 nucleotides are TGTGCCATCAGGGGAGGCTCTGGAAACACCATATATTTT.

This sequence joins TRBV7-2 and TRBJ2-3; a possible D gene is TRBD2 (6 bases). V shed 1 base and J shed 3 bases, with 11 bases lying between them. Per germline, CDR1 SGHTA and CDR2 FQGNSA. This CDR3 has 15 amino acids. The CDR3 spells CASSLEAGTTDTQYF. The CDR3 DNA is TGTGCCAGCAGCTTAGAAGCGGGTACAACAGATACGCAGTATTTT.

The chain joins TRBV18 to TRBJ1-3; TRBD1 agrees at 8 bases. The CDR3 extends over 18 amino acids. Germline CDR1 and CDR2: KGHSH and LQKENI. The ends lost 4 bases at V and 0 bases at J; junction bases unmatched: 11. The CDR3 spells CASSLDRGQPYSGNTIYF. The DNA for the CDR3 is TGTGCCAGCTCACTCGACAGGGGTCAACCTTACTCTGGAAACACCATATATTTT.

A note on this clone: An end of the junction differs from the germline gene, which may be a read error. This chain uses TRBV2 with TRBJ2-7; 9 bases line up with TRBD2. CDR3 length equals 13 residues. Germline V gives CDR1 SNHLY, CDR2 FYNNEI. Here the CDR3 DNA reads TGTGCCGGCAGCGGGAGGTCCTCCTACGAGCAGTACTTC. Translating gives CAGSGRSSYEQYF.